This T cell receptor (beta chain) was found in a study of blood T cell repertoires in COVID-19. Study-wide background: Some COVID-19 samples were acute and others convalescent; all came from the United States, Italy and Spain. From T cells, B-cell-depleted T cells, or PBMCs came the material, which was cDNA or gDNA.

Germline CDR1 is SGHAT and CDR2 is FQDESV (reference sequence). With 2 bases removed from V and 1 base from J, the gap between germline ends came to 6 bases. The CDR3 has 14 residues. As processed by the authors: Amplification with reference gene primers provided the estimates of nucleated cell counts. Repertoires were generated with immunoSEQ multiplex PCR, while TCRdb's copy carries only in-frame clones and drops some. V and J calls and clone size are copied from that table; D and trimming were computed from the DNA. The data show around 330,000 clones, with 88% seen just once and 1.5% to 2% held by the top ten.

This chain connects TRBV11-1 to TRBJ1-3; unclear D gene. The source is a young woman with COVID-19, enrolled during active disease. The sequencing input was peripheral blood. The DNA for the CDR3 is TGTGCCAGCAGCTTAATGCGTTCTGGAAACACCATATATTTT. It codes for CASSLMRSGNTIYF. Combining the CDR3 with reference TRBV11-1 and TRBJ1-3 gives the whole variable domain EAEVAQSPRYKITEKSQAVAFWCDPISGHATLYWYRQILGQGPELLVQFQDESVVDDSQLPKDRFSAERLKGVDSTLKIQPAELGDSAMYLCASSLMRSGNTIYFGEGSWLTVV.